This entry describes one TCR beta chain. Antigen unknown. The sample is drawn from a study of shared clonotypes between healthy human individuals. The CDR3 spans 15 residues. The V gene's germline CDR1 is SGHRS and CDR2 YFSETQ. V gave up 2 bases and J gave up 6 bases; unmatched junction bases: 5. The study, taken as a whole, reports: Deeper or shallower sequencing was expected to change how clonotypes are shared among donors. The authors sampled blood alone, and tissue repertoires likely differ.

Profiled with immunoSEQ multiplex PCR; TCRdb holds only in-frame clones, not every one. The sample has around 500,000 clones; about 84% are singletons. Sequencing was done on a sample of PBMCs. This rearrangement joins TRBV5-1 to TRBJ2-5; 12 bases fit TRBD2. The receptor was isolated from a woman aged 40 to 55 in good health. Some clones in this sample may be carry-over from other donors' samples. CDR3 sequence reads: CASSLGTSGRKTQYF. The DNA of the CDR3 is TGCGCCAGCAGCTTAGGGACTAGCGGGCGGAAGACCCAGTACTTC.